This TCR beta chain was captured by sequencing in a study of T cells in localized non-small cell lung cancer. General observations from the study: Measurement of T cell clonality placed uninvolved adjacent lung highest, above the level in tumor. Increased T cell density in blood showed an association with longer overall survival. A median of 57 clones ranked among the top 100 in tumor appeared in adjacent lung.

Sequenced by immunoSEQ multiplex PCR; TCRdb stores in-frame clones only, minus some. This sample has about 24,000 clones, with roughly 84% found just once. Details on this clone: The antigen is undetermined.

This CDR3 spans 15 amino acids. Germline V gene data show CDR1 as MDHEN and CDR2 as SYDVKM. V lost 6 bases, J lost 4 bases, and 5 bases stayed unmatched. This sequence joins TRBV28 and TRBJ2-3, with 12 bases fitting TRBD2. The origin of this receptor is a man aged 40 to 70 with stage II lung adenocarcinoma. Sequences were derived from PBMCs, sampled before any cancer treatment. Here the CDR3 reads CASSMTSGRSDTQYF. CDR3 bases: TGTGCCAGCAGCATGACTAGCGGGAGATCAGATACGCAGTATTTT.